One sample yielded the 10 T cell receptor beta chains listed below, sequenced in a study of shared clonotypes between healthy human individuals (dated by TCRdb to 2018 to 2020). Libraries were prepared through the immunoSEQ multiplex PCR assay. The clones in this table, taken by TCRdb from immuneACCESS, are in-frame only. Not every clone is retained; where verified, under half of the shortfall comes from an unresolved V gene, and the cause of the rest is unknown. In this sample the table shows around 990,000 clones, roughly 80% of which occur a single time. The ten biggest clones cover about 0.94% of the sample. Sequenced: memory CD4+ T cells from PBMCs. The cell subset or site label for this specimen denotes: CD45RA-negative fraction. These receptors came from a man younger than 30 in good health. Some clones in this sample may be carry-over from other donors' samples.

This sequence joins TRBV20-1 and TRBJ1-1; weak D call: TRBD1 (5 bases). Trimming pared 4 bases from V and 10 bases from J, leaving 13 bases between. The CDR3 length is 11 residues. In germline, CDR1 is DFQATT, CDR2 SNEGSKA (reference sequence). Written as DNA, the CDR3 is TGCAGTGCTATCCCCGGGACCGGAGCTTTCTTT. Translated: CSAIPGTGAFF.

In this sample, this clone turned up once. J is TRBJ2-7 and V is TRBV28; D gene ambiguous. V lost 3 bases and J lost 9, with 21 bases in between. This CDR3 is 15 amino acids long. The germline V gene encodes CDR1 MDHEN and CDR2 SYDVKM. The CDR3 sequence is CASSFWAKEDFRQYF. The CDR3 nucleotides are TGTGCCAGCAGTTTTTGGGCGAAGGAAGATTTTAGGCAGTACTTC. Combining the CDR3 with reference TRBV28 and TRBJ2-7 gives the whole variable domain DVKVTQSSRYLVKRTGEKVFLECVQDMDHENMFWYRQDPGLGLRLIYFSYDVKMKEKGDIPEGYSVSREKKERFSLILESASTNQTSMYLCASSFWAKEDFRQYFGPGTRLTVT.

J is TRBJ2-3 and V is TRBV4-3; unclear D gene. The germline gives CDR1 LGHNA, CDR2 YSLEER. Trimming took 1 base from V and 8 from J, leaving 10 bases between them. The CDR3 covers 13 residues. This CDR3 reads CASSQAPSGTQYF. The CDR3 region has the DNA TGCGCCAGCAGCCAAGCCCCCTCGGGTACGCAGTATTTT.

This clone has only a few counts. This chain connects TRBV19 to TRBJ2-7; unclear D gene. This CDR3 contains 11 residues. Germline CDR1 LNHDA, CDR2 SQIVND (reference sequence). CDR3 residues: CARYQGPKQYF. CDR3 in DNA: TGTGCGAGATACCAAGGGCCTAAGCAGTACTTC.

This chain connects TRBV9 to TRBJ1-3; 9 nucleotides agree with TRBD1. The germline gives CDR1 SGDLS, CDR2 YYNGEE. The junction had 7 bases not matched to a gene; V was cut back by 5 bases and J by 4 bases. The CDR3 is made up of 15 amino acids. CDR3 sequence: CASRPGQGLGNTIYF. In DNA, the CDR3 is TGTGCCAGCAGGCCGGGACAGGGCCTAGGAAACACCATATATTTT.

J is TRBJ2-1 and V is TRBV7-3; the D is unclear. This CDR3 is built from 13 residues. Germline V gene sequence: CDR1 SGHTA, CDR2 FQGTGA. The germline V and J ends were trimmed by 4 bases and 9 bases, with 13 bases remaining between them. CDR3 sequence (DNA): TGTGCCAGCAGCTCCCGTCCCCCCTTTGAGCAGTTCTTC. Translating it yields CASSSRPPFEQFF.

This clone turned up a few times. Additional DNA sequences in this sample encode the identical CDR3. V is TRBV5-1 and J is TRBJ2-1; D unclear. CDR1 and CDR2 (germline): SGHRS, YFSETQ. Trimming removed 0 bases from V and 10 bases from J, with 5 bases in between. The CDR3 has 11 amino acids. DNA for the CDR3: TGCGCCAGCAGCTTGGAACGGGAGCAGTTCTTC. Translation: CASSLEREQFF.

The J gene is TRBJ2-1, the V gene TRBV28; D is ambiguous. Germline V lookup: CDR1 MDHEN, CDR2 SYDVKM. Trimming removed 5 bases from V and 7 bases from J, with 15 bases in between. The CDR3 sequence is 14 residues long. CDR3 in DNA: TGTGCCAGCAGTCCCCCTGGGCCGTGGAATGAGCAGTTCTTC. Its protein is CASSPPGPWNEQFF.

The J gene is TRBJ1-5, the V gene TRBV11-2, with D possibly TRBD1 on 5 matching bases. Germline V gene lookup returns CDR1 SGHAT and CDR2 FQNNGV. The CDR3 sequence is 15 residues long. The V end was cut by 3 bases, the J end by 2 bases, with 11 bases between. The CDR3 DNA follows: TGTGCCAGCAGCTTCGACAGCTATGGCAATCAGCCCCAGCATTTT. Encoded protein: CASSFDSYGNQPQHF. Filled out from reference TRBV11-2 and TRBJ1-5, the complete variable domain reads EAGVAQSPRYKIIEKRQSVAFWCNPISGHATLYWYQQILGQGPKLLIQFQNNGVVDDSQLPKDRFSAERLKGVDSTLKIQPAKLEDSAVYLCASSFDSYGNQPQHFGDGTRLSIL.

V and J are TRBV28 and TRBJ1-5, with a weak D call TRBD1 (6 bases). The germline V gene has CDR1 MDHEN and CDR2 SYDVKM. The CDR3 has 16 amino acids. V was trimmed by 5 bases and J by 0 bases, leaving 14 bases between them. CDR3 protein: CASSGRGQNSNQPQHF. DNA for the CDR3: TGTGCCAGCAGTGGACGTGGACAGAATAGCAATCAGCCCCAGCATTTT. Variable domain in full (rest from reference TRBV28 and TRBJ1-5): DVKVTQSSRYLVKRTGEKVFLECVQDMDHENMFWYRQDPGLGLRLIYFSYDVKMKEKGDIPEGYSVSREKKERFSLILESASTNQTSMYLCASSGRGQNSNQPQHFGDGTRLSIL.